Sequencing of this TCR beta chain was carried out in a study of human T cells and chemical hapten exposure. Regarding time point: pre-sensitization, week 0. The treatment denotes: therapeutic diphenylcyclopropenone sensitization with weekly scalp DPC. Researchers extracted total RNA from unfractionated whole blood. A single record per CDR3 protein comes from TCRdb applying MiXCR to the RACE reads. The sample holds fewer than 50,000 distinct CDR3 sequences, about 7.4% seen once. As for this clonotype: A single base separates this from a much larger clone, so it may be a read error.

The CDR3 runs to 14 residues. With 10 bases clipped from V and 3 bases from J, the junction kept 9 bases outside the gene matches. The sequence derives from a woman aged 45 to 65 with alopecia areata. Some clones in this sample may be carry-over from other donors' samples. This chain uses TRBV12-3 or TRBV12-4 with TRBJ1-1; TRBD1 matches 9 bases. This specimen consisted of whole blood, obtained in connection with sensitization to the hapten diphenylcyclopropenone (DPC). CDR3 loop: CANSMTGGHTEAFF. The CDR3 DNA sequence: TGTGCCAACAGCATGACAGGGGGGCACACTGAAGCTTTCTTT.